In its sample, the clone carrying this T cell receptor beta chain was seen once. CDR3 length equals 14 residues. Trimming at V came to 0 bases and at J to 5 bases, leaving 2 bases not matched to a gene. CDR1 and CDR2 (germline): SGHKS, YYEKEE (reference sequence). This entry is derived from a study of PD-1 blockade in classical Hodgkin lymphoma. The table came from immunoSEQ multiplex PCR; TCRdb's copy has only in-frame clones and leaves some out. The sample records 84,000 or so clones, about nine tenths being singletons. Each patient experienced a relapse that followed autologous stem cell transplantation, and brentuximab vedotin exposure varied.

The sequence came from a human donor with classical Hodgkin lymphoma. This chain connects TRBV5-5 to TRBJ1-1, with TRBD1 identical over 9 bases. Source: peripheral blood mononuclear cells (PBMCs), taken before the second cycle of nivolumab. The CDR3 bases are TGTGCCAGCAGCTTGGACAGGGGGCAAACTGAAGCTTTCTTT. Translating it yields CASSLDRGQTEAFF.